These T cell receptor beta chains were read from a single sample in a study of T cell changes during pregnancy in multiple sclerosis. Libraries were prepared by immunoSEQ multiplex PCR; TCRdb keeps only in-frame clonotypes and omits some of them. The sample holds about 18,000 clones, less than 90% seen once. Sequencing used CD8+ T cells from peripheral blood mononuclear cells, obtained in the third trimester of pregnancy. These receptors originate from a female donor in good health, enrolled as a control in a pregnancy study. Both conserved end residues are part of each CDR3. The D gene is left open where the match is weak. Size is stated for part of the rows, as once, few or many counts, or as a class when the clone is expanded.

V gene	J gene	clone size	D gene	CDR3 protein	CDR3 DNA
TRBV28	TRBJ2-3	.	TRBD1	CASSPASLGGGTDTQYF	TGTGCCAGCAGTCCTGCCTCCCTAGGGGGCGGGACAGATACGCAGTATTTT
TRBV7-9	TRBJ2-1	.	TRBD1	CASSLGQGDNEQFF	TGTGCCAGCAGCTTAGGCCAGGGGGACAATGAGCAGTTCTTC
TRBV7-9	TRBJ2-7	.	.	CASSLGPTEQYF	TGTGCCAGCAGCTTAGGGCCGACTGAGCAGTACTTC
TRBV6-6	TRBJ2-7	.	TRBD2	CASRIGGGPNEQYF	TGTGCCAGCAGGATTGGCGGGGGACCCAACGAGCAGTACTTC
TRBV5-6	TRBJ1-3	.	TRBD1	CASSLAGTASSGNTIYF	TGTGCCAGCAGCTTGGCAGGGACAGCCAGCTCTGGAAACACCATATATTTT
TRBV2	TRBJ2-3	.	TRBD2	CASRGTSATDTQYF	TGTGCCAGCCGGGGGACTAGCGCCACAGATACGCAGTATTTT
TRBV30	TRBJ1-1	.	TRBD1	CAWSTGTGGEAFF	TGTGCCTGGTCTACCGGGACAGGGGGTGAAGCTTTCTTT
TRBV4-2	TRBJ1-5	.	.	CASSHGAGDHQPQHF	TGTGCCAGCAGCCACGGGGCAGGGGACCATCAGCCCCAGCATTTT
TRBV11-2	TRBJ1-5	.	TRBD1	CASSLDHPDRGGNQPQHF	TGTGCCAGCAGCTTAGACCATCCAGACAGGGGGGGAAATCAGCCCCAGCATTTT
TRBV29-1	TRBJ1-3	.	.	CSVAQRLPGNTIYF	TGCAGCGTTGCCCAGCGTTTACCCGGAAACACCATATATTTT
TRBV27	TRBJ2-3	.	TRBD2	CASSSPRTSGEWNTQYF	TGTGCCAGCAGTTCACCTCGGACTAGCGGGGAATGGAATACGCAGTATTTT
TRBV29-1	TRBJ2-5	.	TRBD2	CSVESGGGLWTQYF	TGCAGCGTTGAGAGCGGGGGGGGTTTGTGGACCCAGTACTTC
TRBV30	TRBJ2-5	.	TRBD2	CAWGVAGVAGGQETQYF	TGTGCCTGGGGTGTAGCCGGGGTAGCGGGGGGTCAAGAGACCCAGTACTTC
TRBV6-1	TRBJ1-5	.	.	CASSGGQSNQPQHF	TGTGCCAGCAGTGGAGGACAGTCGAATCAGCCCCAGCATTTT
TRBV4-3	TRBJ2-2	.	TRBD2	CASSQEGLAGGPVIGELFF	TGCGCCAGCAGCCAAGAGGGACTAGCGGGGGGGCCGGTGATCGGGGAGCTGTTTTTT
TRBV5-6	TRBJ2-3	.	TRBD2	CASSVLAGKADTQYF	TGTGCCAGCAGCGTACTAGCGGGTAAGGCAGATACGCAGTATTTT
TRBV4-2	TRBJ2-2	.	.	CASSPRGWVGELFF	TGTGCCAGCAGCCCCAGGGGCTGGGTCGGGGAGCTGTTTTTT
TRBV6-6	TRBJ2-7	.	.	CASSYWQGRTYEQYF	TGTGCCAGCAGTTACTGGCAGGGTAGGACCTACGAGCAGTACTTC
TRBV6-5	TRBJ2-3	.	.	CASSYPGDTQYF	TGTGCCAGCAGTTACCCCGGGGATACGCAGTATTTT
TRBV6-1	TRBJ2-3	.	TRBD2	CASSEEAGGTDTQYF	TGTGCCAGCAGTGAAGAGGCGGGAGGCACTGATACGCAGTATTTT
TRBV7-2	TRBJ2-7	.	.	CASSLSSGGTGEQYF	TGTGCCAGCAGCTTATCTTCAGGGGGGACGGGAGAGCAGTACTTC
TRBV7-8	TRBJ1-2	.	.	CASSSPPGGYTF	TGTGCCAGCAGCTCTCCTCCCGGGGGCTACACCTTC
TRBV7-2	TRBJ2-1	.	TRBD2	CASSLEERGYNEQFF	TGTGCCAGCAGCTTAGAAGAGCGGGGGTACAATGAGCAGTTCTTC
TRBV7-2	TRBJ1-1	.	.	CASSSWEMGTEAFF	TGTGCCAGCAGTTCTTGGGAGATGGGCACTGAAGCTTTCTTT
TRBV7-9	TRBJ1-2	few	.	CASSPGGNGYTF	TGTGCCAGCAGCCCCGGGGGGAATGGCTACACCTTC
TRBV19	TRBJ2-7	.	TRBD2	CASSIGGRPYEQYF	TGTGCCAGTAGTATCGGGGGGAGGCCCTACGAGCAGTACTTC
TRBV27	TRBJ2-7	once	.	CASSLSSGQKVYEQYF	TGTGCCAGCAGTTTAAGCTCGGGACAAAAGGTCTACGAGCAGTACTTC
TRBV19	TRBJ2-3	once	.	CASRGTGGELTQYF	TGTGCCAGTAGGGGGACCGGGGGAGAACTCACGCAGTATTTT
TRBV2	TRBJ1-4	.	TRBD1	CASSGDRGTTNEKLFF	TGTGCCAGCAGTGGGGACAGGGGCACAACTAATGAAAAACTGTTTTTT
TRBV10-1	TRBJ2-7	.	TRBD2	CASSETGGPSYEQYF	TGCGCCAGCAGTGAGACGGGAGGGCCATCCTACGAGCAGTACTTC
TRBV9	TRBJ1-2	once	TRBD1	CASGTDYGYTF	TGTGCCAGCGGGACAGACTATGGCTACACCTTC
TRBV2	TRBJ2-5	.	TRBD2	CASSRILAEEETQYF	TGTGCCAGCAGTCGGATACTAGCGGAAGAAGAGACCCAGTACTTC
TRBV10-1	TRBJ1-1	.	.	CASSESTQEDTEAFF	TGCGCCAGCAGTGAGTCGACTCAAGAGGACACTGAAGCTTTCTTT
TRBV4-1	TRBJ1-2	.	.	CASSQDPQGSGYGYTF	TGCGCCAGCAGCCAAGATCCACAGGGAAGTGGCTATGGCTACACCTTC
TRBV13	TRBJ2-7	once	TRBD1	CASSQGQGSYEQYF	TGTGCCAGCAGCCAAGGACAGGGGAGCTACGAGCAGTACTTC
TRBV7-6	TRBJ1-1	.	.	CASSPGRGGITEAFF	TGTGCCAGCAGCCCGGGGCGGGGGGGTATCACTGAAGCTTTCTTT
TRBV7-2	TRBJ2-1	.	.	CASSSAGTSYNEQFF	TGTGCCAGCAGCTCCGCCGGGACATCCTACAATGAGCAGTTCTTC
TRBV27	TRBJ2-7	.	TRBD2	CASRLTPGLAGYEQYF	TGTGCCAGCAGGCTTACTCCGGGACTAGCGGGCTACGAGCAGTACTTC
TRBV7-9	TRBJ2-2	.	.	CASSLKVSAGLGGELFF	TGTGCCAGCAGCCTAAAGGTCTCAGCAGGGCTGGGCGGGGAGCTGTTTTTT
TRBV9	TRBJ1-4	few	TRBD1	CASTPGGDSGEKLFF	TGTGCCAGCACCCCCGGCGGGGACAGTGGGGAAAAACTGTTTTTT